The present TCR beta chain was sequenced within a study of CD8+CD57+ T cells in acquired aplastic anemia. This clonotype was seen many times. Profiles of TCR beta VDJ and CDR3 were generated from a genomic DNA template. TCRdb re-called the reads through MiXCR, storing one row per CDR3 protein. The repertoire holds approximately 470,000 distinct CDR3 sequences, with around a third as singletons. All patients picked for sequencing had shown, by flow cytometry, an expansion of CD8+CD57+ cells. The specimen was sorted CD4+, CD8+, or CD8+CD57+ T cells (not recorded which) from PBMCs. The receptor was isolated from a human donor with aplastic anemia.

CDR3 sequence (DNA): TGCGCCAGCAGTGGGCTAGCGGGAACTACCTACGAGCAGTACTTC. Amino acid sequence: CASSGLAGTTYEQYF. This chain links TRBV10-1 with TRBJ2-7; 9 bases line up with TRBD2. V shed 4 bases and J 2 bases; nucleotides not matched to a gene: 6. CDR1 WNHNN and CDR2 SYGVQD come from the germline V gene (reference sequence). The CDR3 is made up of 15 amino acids.